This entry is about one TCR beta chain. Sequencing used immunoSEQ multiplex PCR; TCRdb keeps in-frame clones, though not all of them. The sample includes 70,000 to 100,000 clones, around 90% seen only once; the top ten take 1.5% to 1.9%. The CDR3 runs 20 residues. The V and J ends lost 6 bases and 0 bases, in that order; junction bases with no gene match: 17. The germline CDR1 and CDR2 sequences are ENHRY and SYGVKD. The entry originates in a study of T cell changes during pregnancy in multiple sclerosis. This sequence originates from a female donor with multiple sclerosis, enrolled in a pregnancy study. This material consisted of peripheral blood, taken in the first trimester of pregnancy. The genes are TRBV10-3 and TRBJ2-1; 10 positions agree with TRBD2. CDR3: CAIRPSPGLATQDSYNEQFF. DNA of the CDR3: TGTGCCATCAGACCCTCCCCGGGACTAGCGACCCAGGACTCCTACAATGAGCAGTTCTTC.